These 3 T cell receptor beta chains originate from one sample sequenced in a study of T cells in Graves' hyperthyroidism and ophthalmopathy. Amplification of TCR beta CDR3 regions was performed using RNA transcripts as template. TCR CDR3 underwent first-round RT-PCR with the HTBI primer set. TCRdb reprocessed the multiplex PCR reads with MiXCR, giving one entry per CDR3 protein. The table lists 450,000 to 650,000 distinct CDR3 sequences, 15% to 20% of them singletons. Sequencing input: blood. All receptors come from a woman between 18 and 30 years old with Graves' ophthalmopathy.

This sequence joins TRBV19 and TRBJ1-1; TRBD1 agrees at 10 bases. CDR1 and CDR2 from the germline V gene are LNHDA and SQIVND (reference sequence). J gave up 3 bases and V 10 bases, and 5 bases lay outside the gene matches. The CDR3 contains 13 residues. CDR3 in DNA: TGTGCCACACAGGACAGGGGGTACACTGAAGCTTTCTTT. Encoded protein: CATQDRGYTEAFF. Complete variable domain (other parts from reference TRBV19 and TRBJ1-1): DGGITQSPKYLFRKEGQNVTLSCEQNLNHDAMYWYRQDPGQGLRLIYYSQIVNDFQKGDIAEGYSVSREKKESFPLTVTSAQKNPTAFYLCATQDRGYTEAFFGQGTRLTVV.

This clonotype was seen repeatedly, ten times or more. V is TRBV28 and J is TRBJ2-1, with a possible D match to TRBD1 (5 bases). CDR1 MDHEN and CDR2 SYDVKM come from the germline V gene. The CDR3 is 13 amino acids. Trimming removed 4 bases from V and 6 bases from J, with 10 bases in between. The CDR3 DNA follows: TGTGCCAGCAGTTCAGGGCAATCCAATGAGCAGTTCTTC. This gives the protein CASSSGQSNEQFF.

This clonotype showed up many times. This chain connects TRBV5-6 to TRBJ1-1; D remains unclear. This CDR3 is 12 amino acids long. Trimming took off 5 bases at V and 5 bases at J, with 10 bases between the two ends. The germline V gene has CDR1 SGHDT and CDR2 YYEEEE. The CDR3 here is CASSARGTEAFF. The DNA for the CDR3 is TGTGCCAGCAGTGCCAGAGGGACTGAAGCTTTCTTT.